Shown below are 26 T cell receptor beta chains from a single sample sequenced in a study of blood T cell repertoires in COVID-19 (dated by TCRdb to 2018 to 2021). The protocol used for the library was the immunoSEQ multiplex PCR assay. TCRdb holds this immuneACCESS table with in-frame rearrangements only. Some clones are missing; in checked studies, unresolved V genes explain under half, and the rest has no known cause. The sample table contains tens of thousands of clones; only one count was recorded for 85% to 90% of them. The ten largest clones take up around 9.1% of the sample. The sample comprised peripheral blood. These receptors came from a man older than 75 with active COVID-19.

The CDR3 DNA sequence: TGTGCCAGCAGCTTCCGCTCTGGGGCCAACGTCCTGACTTTC. Protein product: CASSFRSGANVLTF. This chain joins TRBV5-4 and TRBJ2-6; no reliable D call. Germline assignment: CDR1 SGHNT and CDR2 YYREEE (reference sequence). The CDR3 is 14 amino acids. V lost 2 bases and J lost 0, with 3 bases in between.

The chain recombines TRBV20-1 with TRBJ1-1; 8 bases are a match to TRBD1. Per the germline V gene, CDR1 is DFQATT and CDR2 is SNEGSKA (reference sequence). This CDR3 has 11 amino acids. The junction had 4 bases not matched to a gene; V was cut back by 5 bases and J by 8 bases. The CDR3 DNA is TGCAGTGCTCTTGACAGGGGAGAAGCTTTCTTT. This sequence encodes CSALDRGEAFF.

CDR3 sequence reads: CASKGDRERQFF. The CDR3 region has the DNA TGTGCCAGCAAAGGAGACAGGGAAAGGCAGTTCTTC. This chain joins TRBV6-4 and TRBJ2-1; 7 positions agree with TRBD1. V was clipped by 7 bases and J by 12 bases; unmatched bases: 9. The CDR3 consists of 12 residues. Germline CDR1 is MRHNA and CDR2 is SNTAGT.

The V call is TRBV19, the J call TRBJ2-2; 7 bases map to TRBD1. J was trimmed by 7 bases and V by 6 bases; bases with no gene match: 8. The CDR3 has 14 amino acids. Germline V CDR1 and CDR2: LNHDA, SQIVND (reference sequence). CDR3 nucleotides: TGTGCCAGTAGGACCAGGGGGTCGGACGGGGAGCTGTTTTTT. Protein product: CASRTRGSDGELFF.

This clone was seen just once. V and J are TRBV15 and TRBJ2-1, with D tentatively TRBD2 (6 bases). The ends were cut back, 0 bases at V and 10 bases at J, with 22 bases in the middle. The germline CDR1 and CDR2 sequences are LNHNV and YYDKDF (reference sequence). There are 17 residues in the CDR3. The CDR3 is CATSRDRNRLVVAEQFF. The CDR3 DNA follows: TGTGCCACCAGCAGAGATAGGAACAGACTAGTCGTAGCGGAGCAGTTCTTC.

This chain connects TRBV30 to TRBJ1-2; possibly TRBD1 for D (5 bases). This CDR3 contains 12 residues. Trimming removed 0 bases from V and 6 bases from J, with 8 bases in between. Germline-derived CDR1 and CDR2 are GTSNPN and SVGIG (reference sequence). The CDR3 protein is CAWSVRGNGYTF. CDR3 nucleotide sequence: TGTGCCTGGAGTGTAAGGGGAAATGGCTACACCTTC.

The chain carries TRBV27 and TRBJ1-1; TRBD1 might be the D (6 bases). Germline values: CDR1 MNHEY, CDR2 SMNVEV (reference sequence). CDR3 length: 14 residues. The V and J ends lost 5 bases and 11 bases respectively, with 21 bases between them. CDR3 in DNA: TGTGCCAGCAGTCCGCCAGACAGGTCTGTGGGGGCTTTCTTT. This encodes CASSPPDRSVGAFF.

V and J are TRBV9 and TRBJ1-3; 9 positions agree with TRBD1. CDR3 size: 16 residues. V shed 3 bases and J 1 base; nucleotides not matched to a gene: 5. CDR1 is SGDLS and CDR2 is YYNGEE in the germline V gene. The CDR3 DNA sequence: TGTGCCAGCAGCGAAAACAGGGGGCAATCTGGAAACACCATATATTTT. It encodes CASSENRGQSGNTIYF. The entire variable domain, with the rest obtained from reference TRBV9 and TRBJ1-3, is as follows: DSGVTQTPKHLITATGQRVTLRCSPRSGDLSVYWYQQSLDQGLQFLIQYYNGEERAKGNILERFSAQQFPDLHSELNLSSLELGDSALYFCASSENRGQSGNTIYFGEGSWLTVV.

This clone was seen once. The genes are TRBV29-1 and TRBJ2-1, with D tentatively TRBD2 (5 bases). Trimming took 4 bases from V and 4 from J, leaving 14 bases between them. Germline V gives CDR1 SQVTM, CDR2 ANQGSEA. This CDR3 spans 14 amino acids. CDR3 DNA: TGCAGCGTTGTAGTAGCGATCCGGTACAATGAGCAGTTCTTC. Its protein is CSVVVAIRYNEQFF.

The chain recombines TRBV6-4 with TRBJ1-2, with TRBD1 matching 7 bases. The CDR3 totals 15 residues. Germline CDR1 and CDR2: MRHNA and SNTAGT. Trimming took 0 bases from V and 7 from J; bases not matched to a gene: 8. CDR3 residues: CASSDSRGPGSGYTF. Here the CDR3 DNA reads TGTGCCAGCAGTGACTCAAGGGGGCCAGGAAGTGGCTACACCTTC.

The chain employs TRBV6-2 or TRBV6-3 and TRBJ1-5, with TRBD1 identical over 8 bases. The V gene's germline CDR1 is MNHEY and CDR2 SVGEGT. The CDR3 consists of 13 residues. V gave up 6 bases and J gave up 6 bases; unmatched junction bases: 4. CDR3 DNA sequence: TGTGCCAGCAGCCCACAGGGGGGTCAGCCCCAGCATTTT. As protein: CASSPQGGQPQHF.

The J gene is TRBJ2-7, the V gene TRBV4-2; TRBD2 agrees at 12 bases. The CDR3 is 15 amino acids. With 4 bases clipped from V and 7 bases from J, the junction kept 8 bases outside the gene matches. Germline CDR1 and CDR2: LGHNA and YNFKEQ. The CDR3 sequence is CASSPTSGRLEEQYF. As DNA, the CDR3 is TGTGCCAGCAGCCCGACTAGCGGGAGACTGGAAGAGCAGTACTTC.

V usage is TRBV30 and J usage is TRBJ1-6; weak D call: TRBD1 (5 bases). Germline V gives CDR1 GTSNPN, CDR2 SVGIG (reference sequence). The CDR3 consists of 13 residues. Trimming left V 7 bases short and J 8 bases short, with 15 bases between. The CDR3 coding sequence is TGTGCCTCAAGGCTACAGGCCTATTCACCCCTCCACTTT. It yields the protein CASRLQAYSPLHF.

This clone has just one count. The V and J genes are TRBV5-1 and TRBJ1-1; tentatively, D is TRBD1 (6 bases). The V and J ends lost 5 bases and 4 bases respectively, with 18 bases between them. Germline V lookup: CDR1 SGHRS, CDR2 YFSETQ. This CDR3 region has 15 residues. CDR3 nucleotides: TGCGCCAGCAGGCACGGGCAGGGGTGGACCACTGAAGCTTTCTTT. Translated, it gives CASRHGQGWTTEAFF.

Only a few counts were recorded for this clone. The chain carries TRBV5-6 and TRBJ2-7; TRBD1 might be the D (6 bases). V lost 0 bases to trimming and J lost 1 base, with 14 bases between them. The germline V gene has CDR1 SGHDT and CDR2 YYEEEE. The CDR3 extends over 16 amino acids. CDR3 loop: CASSLVGTFFSYEQYF. The CDR3, as DNA: TGTGCCAGCAGCTTGGTTGGGACATTTTTTTCCTACGAGCAGTACTTC.

CDR3 in amino acids: CASSRGRFSYEQYF. Written as DNA, the CDR3 is TGTGCCAGTAGTCGTGGTAGATTCTCCTACGAGCAGTACTTC. The chain has TRBV19 and TRBJ2-7; no reliable D call. This CDR3 has 14 amino acids. V was cut by 5 bases and J by 0 bases, with 11 bases left in between. The germline V gene has CDR1 LNHDA and CDR2 SQIVND (reference sequence).

The chain uses TRBV7-9 and TRBJ1-4; the D is unclear. This CDR3 spans 14 amino acids. CDR1 is SEHNR, CDR2 FQNEAQ, per germline (reference sequence). V lost 5 bases and J lost 5, with 12 bases in between. The chain's CDR3 is CASSLTAPNEKLFF. The CDR3 region has the DNA TGTGCCAGCAGCCTGACTGCCCCGAATGAAAAACTGTTTTTT.

The rearrangement uses TRBV28 and TRBJ2-7; 15 bases match TRBD2. The trim removed 10 bases at V and 4 bases at J, leaving 5 bases unmatched. The germline gives CDR1 MDHEN, CDR2 SYDVKM. The CDR3 loop spans 14 amino acids. The CDR3 protein is CAIRTSGGGYEQYF. For the CDR3, the DNA is TGTGCCATCCGGACTAGCGGGGGGGGGTACGAGCAGTACTTC. Variable domain in full (rest from reference TRBV28 and TRBJ2-7): DVKVTQSSRYLVKRTGEKVFLECVQDMDHENMFWYRQDPGLGLRLIYFSYDVKMKEKGDIPEGYSVSREKKERFSLILESASTNQTSMYLCAIRTSGGGYEQYFGPGTRLTVT.

Here the CDR3 DNA reads TGTGCCAGCAGCAACCAGGGGGCCGACAAGGCTAGTCCGGGCTATGGCTACACCTTC. This gives the protein CASSNQGADKASPGYGYTF. The V call is TRBV21-1, the J call TRBJ1-2; TRBD1, the table's D call, was not compared with the DNA. TRBV21-1 is noted as a pseudogene. This CDR3 has 19 amino acids.

The V gene is TRBV5-4, the J gene TRBJ1-1; 9 nucleotides match TRBD1. V lost 4 bases, J lost 0 bases, and 16 bases stayed unmatched. The CDR3 is made up of 19 amino acids. Germline V lookup: CDR1 SGHNT, CDR2 YYREEE (reference sequence). This CDR3 reads CASSVPGQGLGILNTEAFF. The DNA for the CDR3 is TGTGCCAGCAGCGTTCCGGGACAGGGCTTGGGGATTTTGAACACTGAAGCTTTCTTT.

Comments on this clone: Different DNA sequences within this sample yield the same CDR3. J is TRBJ2-5 and V is TRBV28, with 7 bases lining up with TRBD2. The CDR3 totals 15 residues. V shed 9 bases and J 4 bases; nucleotides not matched to a gene: 14. Germline V gene data show CDR1 as MDHEN and CDR2 as SYDVKM. The CDR3 coding sequence is TGTGCCAGTGGGGAGCCGGGACTAAGCATAGAGACCCAGTACTTC. The encoded protein is CASGEPGLSIETQYF. The full variable domain, completed using reference TRBV28 and TRBJ2-5, is DVKVTQSSRYLVKRTGEKVFLECVQDMDHENMFWYRQDPGLGLRLIYFSYDVKMKEKGDIPEGYSVSREKKERFSLILESASTNQTSMYLCASGEPGLSIETQYFGPGTRLLVL.

This chain connects TRBV6-5 to TRBJ1-1; tentative D call: TRBD1 (5 bases). The germline gives CDR1 MNHEY, CDR2 SVGAGI. Trimming pared 6 bases from V and 10 bases from J, leaving 18 bases between. This CDR3 is built from 13 residues. In DNA, the CDR3 is TGTGCCAGCAGCCTGACAGTAGCTGATCGAGCTTTCTTT. It codes for CASSLTVADRAFF.

A single count supports this clone. This chain joins TRBV19 and TRBJ2-2; 12 bases agree with TRBD2. The trim removed 8 bases at V and 3 bases at J, leaving 10 bases unmatched. This CDR3 region has 17 residues. Germline CDR1 is LNHDA and CDR2 is SQIVND (reference sequence). The CDR3 DNA reads as TGTGCCAGTTTTTCTAGCGGGAGGGCCGGGGACACCGGGGAGCTGTTTTTT. As protein: CASFSSGRAGDTGELFF.

The chain has TRBV14 and TRBJ2-2; D gene uncertain. Trimming pared 0 bases from V and 6 bases from J, leaving 8 bases between. The germline V gene encodes CDR1 SGHDN and CDR2 FVKESK. The CDR3 spans 14 residues. CDR3 bases: TGTGCCAGCAGCCAAGATTTAGTGGCCGGGGAGCTGTTTTTT. Amino acids: CASSQDLVAGELFF.

The chain has TRBV19 and TRBJ1-4; no firm D call. Between the trimmed V and J ends, which lost 3 bases and 0 bases, there was a span of 11 bases. Germline V gene data show CDR1 as LNHDA and CDR2 as SQIVND (reference sequence). The CDR3 totals 16 residues. Here the CDR3 reads CASSMNGVATNEKLFF. The CDR3 DNA follows: TGTGCCAGTAGTATGAACGGAGTTGCAACTAATGAAAAACTGTTTTTT. Using reference TRBV19 and TRBJ1-4 for the parts outside the CDR3, the full variable domain is DGGITQSPKYLFRKEGQNVTLSCEQNLNHDAMYWYRQDPGQGLRLIYYSQIVNDFQKGDIAEGYSVSREKKESFPLTVTSAQKNPTAFYLCASSMNGVATNEKLFFGSGTQLSVL.

V is TRBV2 and J is TRBJ2-4; D remains ambiguous. Germline CDR1 SNHLY, CDR2 FYNNEI. The CDR3 sequence is 15 residues long. The germline V and J ends were trimmed by 2 bases and 2 bases, with 10 bases remaining between them. The CDR3 DNA reads TGTGCCAGCAGTGAAATAGATCACTCCAAAAACATTCAGTACTTC. It codes for CASSEIDHSKNIQYF.